This TCR beta chain was recovered during a study of metastatic and nonmetastatic thyroid tumors. At the level of the study: A comparison of repertoires was made across blood and tumor or nodule tissue from malignant and benign thyroid patients. Overall study findings and caveats: Versus benign nodules, malignant thyroid tumors reportedly had significantly higher TCR beta diversity, in blood and tumor.

Germline V gene sequence: CDR1 LGHDT, CDR2 YNNKEL (reference sequence). V gave up 3 bases and J gave up 5 bases; unmatched junction bases: 7. This CDR3 is built from 15 residues. As to this clone: The antigen is unknown. A much larger clone lies one base from this, so it may be a read error.

Each patient went into thyroid surgery without having received any treatment. TCRdb re-analyzed the PCR reads through MiXCR. The sample contains 45,000 or so clones, about 15% of which appear only once. Sample: blood. This clonotype was sampled from a female donor with papillary thyroid cancer or a benign thyroid nodule (not recorded which). Some clones in this sample may be carry-over from other donors' samples. The chain joins TRBV3-1 to TRBJ1-1; 9 nucleotides match TRBD1. The CDR3 loop reads CASSHKGTGRTEAFF. In nucleotides, the CDR3 is TGTGCCAGCAGCCACAAGGGGACAGGGCGAACTGAAGCTTTCTTT. Variable domain in full (rest from reference TRBV3-1 and TRBJ1-1): DTAVSQTPKYLVTQMGNDKSIKCEQNLGHDTMYWYKQDSKKFLKIMFSYNNKELIINETVPNRFSPKSPDKAHLNLHINSLELGDSAVYFCASSHKGTGRTEAFFGQGTRLTVV.